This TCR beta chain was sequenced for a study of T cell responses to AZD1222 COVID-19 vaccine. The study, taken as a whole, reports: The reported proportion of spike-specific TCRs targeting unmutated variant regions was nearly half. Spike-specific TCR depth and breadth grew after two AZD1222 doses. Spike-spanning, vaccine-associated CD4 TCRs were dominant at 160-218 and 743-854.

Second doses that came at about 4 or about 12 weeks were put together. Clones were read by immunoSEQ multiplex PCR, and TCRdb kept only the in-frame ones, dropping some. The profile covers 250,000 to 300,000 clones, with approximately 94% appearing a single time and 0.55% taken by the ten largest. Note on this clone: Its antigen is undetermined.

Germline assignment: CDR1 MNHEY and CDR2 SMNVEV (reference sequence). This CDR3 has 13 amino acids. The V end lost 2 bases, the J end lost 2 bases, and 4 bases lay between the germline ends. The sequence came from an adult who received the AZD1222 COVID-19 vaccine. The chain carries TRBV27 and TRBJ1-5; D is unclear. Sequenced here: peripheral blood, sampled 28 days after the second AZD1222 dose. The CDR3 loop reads CASSLTGNQPQHF. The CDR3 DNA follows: TGTGCCAGCAGTTTAACCGGCAATCAGCCCCAGCATTTT.